The TCR beta chain described here comes from a study of shared clonotypes between healthy human individuals. Profiled with immunoSEQ multiplex PCR; TCRdb holds only in-frame clones, not every one. The sample holds some 2,000,000 clones, 85% to 95% seen once. Germline CDR1 is SGHTA and CDR2 is FQGTGA. The CDR3 contains 15 residues. The J segment lost 3 bases and the V segment lost 5 bases, leaving 5 bases of the junction unmatched. The sequenced sample consisted of naive CD4+ T cells sorted from blood. Documented subset: CD45RA+ positively selected. The chain combines TRBV7-3 with TRBJ2-2; 8 bases map to TRBD1. This TCR derives from a man aged 18 to 35 in good health. The CDR3: CASSQDREDTGELFF. The DNA for the CDR3 is TGTGCCAGCAGCCAGGACAGGGAAGACACCGGGGAGCTGTTTTTT.